Presented here are 27 T cell receptor beta chains from one specimen sequenced in a study of graft-versus-host responses after intestinal transplantation. Their recognized antigens are unknown. TCRdb's table, derived via immunoSEQ multiplex PCR, lists solely in-frame clones and lacks some. The sample lists 85,000 to 110,000 clones, 93% occurring once. The sample consisted of unstimulated CD8+ T cells sorted from spleen or lymph node cells, taken before intestinal transplant. Receptor source: a human donor who received an intestinal transplant.

The rearrangement links TRBV5-6 to TRBJ1-5; 8 nucleotides match TRBD1. Germline CDR1 reads SGHDT; CDR2 reads YYEEEE. This CDR3 is built from 15 residues. With 1 base clipped from V and 4 bases from J, the junction kept 4 bases outside the gene matches. This chain's CDR3 is CASSLSRGRNQPQHF. CDR3 DNA: TGTGCCAGCAGCTTGTCCAGGGGGCGGAATCAGCCCCAGCATTTT.

The gene calls are TRBV7-6 and TRBJ1-4; weak D call: TRBD1 (6 bases). CDR1 and CDR2 from the germline V gene are SGHVS and FNYEAQ. V shed 2 bases and J shed 2 bases, with 6 bases lying between them. The CDR3 runs 14 residues. Here the CDR3 reads CASSLQGTNEKLFF. The CDR3 DNA is TGTGCCAGCAGCTTACAGGGGACTAATGAAAAACTGTTTTTT. The full variable domain, in which reference TRBV7-6 and TRBJ1-4 provide the parts outside the CDR3, is GAGVSQSPRYKVTKRGQDVALRCDPISGHVSLYWYRQALGQGPEFLTYFNYEAQQDKSGLPNDRFSAERPEGSISTLTIQRTEQRDSAMYRCASSLQGTNEKLFFGSGTQLSVL.

The V call is TRBV7-9, the J call TRBJ2-7; D uncertain. Trimming pared 4 bases from V and 3 bases from J, leaving 7 bases between. This CDR3 comprises 12 residues. Germline assignment: CDR1 SEHNR and CDR2 FQNEAQ (reference sequence). CDR3 residues: CASSSEFYEQYF. For the CDR3, the DNA is TGTGCCAGCAGCTCAGAATTCTACGAGCAGTACTTC.

This sequence joins TRBV2 and TRBJ2-7; D gene unclear. V lost 4 bases and J 0 bases, leaving 10 bases between the germline ends. Germline CDR1 reads SNHLY; CDR2 reads FYNNEI. The CDR3 runs 14 residues. CDR3 in DNA: TGTGCCAGCAGTGGCCCCGCTACCTCCTACGAGCAGTACTTC. Amino acids: CASSGPATSYEQYF.

The V and J genes are TRBV7-9 and TRBJ2-1; no definite D call. The CDR3 length is 12 residues. Germline CDR1 SEHNR, CDR2 FQNEAQ (reference sequence). Trimming left V 2 bases short and J 6 bases short, with 5 bases between. The CDR3 here is CASSLTSNEQFF. The CDR3 DNA sequence: TGTGCCAGCAGCTTAACATCCAATGAGCAGTTCTTC. Based on the CDR3 plus reference TRBV7-9 and TRBJ2-1, the full variable domain is DTGVSQNPRHKITKRGQNVTFRCDPISEHNRLYWYRQTLGQGPEFLTYFQNEAQLEKSRLLSDRFSAERPKGSFSTLEIQRTEQGDSAMYLCASSLTSNEQFFGPGTRLTVL.

The genes are TRBV6-8 and TRBJ1-6; D is unclear. This CDR3 contains 20 residues. V dropped 4 bases and J dropped 1 base, with 23 bases sitting between them. CDR1 is MNHGY, CDR2 SAAAGT, per germline. DNA for the CDR3: TGTGCCAGCAGTTCCTTAGGGCCCGGAAGTCTCAGGTCCTATAATTCACCCCTCCACTTT. It translates to CASSSLGPGSLRSYNSPLHF.

The chain links TRBV18 to TRBJ1-2; D possibly corresponds to TRBD1 (6 bases). With 0 bases removed from V and 4 bases from J, the gap between germline ends came to 12 bases. CDR3 length equals 15 residues. Germline lookup yields CDR1 KGHSH and CDR2 LQKENI. CDR3: CASSPPFSTGYGYTF. In nucleotides, the CDR3 is TGTGCCAGCTCACCACCGTTCTCGACAGGCTATGGCTACACCTTC.

The genes are TRBV10-2 and TRBJ1-2; the match to TRBD1 covers 9 bases. The germline gives CDR1 WSHSY, CDR2 SAAADI. With V trimmed by 8 bases and J by 4 bases, 5 bases remained unmatched. There are 13 residues in the CDR3. The CDR3 DNA reads TGCGCCAGCCGAGAGGACAGGGGCTATGGCTACACCTTC. Its protein product is CASREDRGYGYTF.

In this sample, this clone turned up once. This sequence joins TRBV7-2 and TRBJ2-1, with TRBD2 matching 11 bases. CDR1 is SGHTA, CDR2 FQGNSA, per germline. The V segment lost 7 bases and the J segment 4 bases; nucleotides outside the gene matches: 3. CDR3 size: 14 residues. The CDR3 nucleotides are TGTGCCAGCATCAGACTAGCGGGGTACAATGAGCAGTTCTTC. Translated, it gives CASIRLAGYNEQFF.

The chain employs TRBV19 and TRBJ1-2; no reliable D call. The CDR3 is made up of 13 amino acids. Germline loops: CDR1 LNHDA, CDR2 SQIVND (reference sequence). Between the trimmed V and J ends, which lost 3 bases and 7 bases, there was a span of 12 bases. The chain's CDR3 is CASSIGLAGGYTF. CDR3 coding DNA: TGTGCCAGTAGTATCGGTCTTGCGGGTGGCTACACCTTC.

This chain joins TRBV5-1 and TRBJ2-7, with 12 nucleotides matching TRBD1. The germline V gene has CDR1 SGHRS and CDR2 YFSETQ. CDR3 size: 15 residues. Trimming removed 3 bases from V and 6 bases from J; junction bases left unmatched: 7. As DNA, the CDR3 is TGCGCCAGCAGCTGGCCCGGGACAGGGGGCGTCGAGCAGTACTTC. Amino acid sequence: CASSWPGTGGVEQYF.

This clone was counted once. The CDR3 nucleotides are TGTGCCTGGAGTATGGACACACACCTGTACGAGCAGTACTTC. This codes for CAWSMDTHLYEQYF. This sequence joins TRBV30 and TRBJ2-7, with D perhaps TRBD1 (5 bases). CDR3 length: 14 residues. Trimming stripped 2 bases from V and 4 bases from J, with 15 bases between. Germline CDR1 reads GTSNPN; CDR2 reads SVGIG (reference sequence).

This chain joins TRBV19 and TRBJ1-1; TRBD1 matches at 8 bases. J gave up 1 base and V 2 bases, and 6 bases lay outside the gene matches. This CDR3 contains 16 residues. Looked up from germline, CDR1 is LNHDA and CDR2 is SQIVND (reference sequence). The CDR3 DNA reads as TGTGCCAGTAGTATATACTACGGGACAGGGAACACTGAAGCTTTCTTT. It is translated as CASSIYYGTGNTEAFF.

Of note for this clone: The sample contains more than one DNA sequence encoding this CDR3. The CDR3 DNA sequence: TGCAGTGCCCCAGAGGTCACTGAAGCTTTCTTT. Translating gives CSAPEVTEAFF. The genes are TRBV20-1 and TRBJ1-1; D gene ambiguous. The germline V gene has CDR1 DFQATT and CDR2 SNEGSKA (reference sequence). V dropped 6 bases and J dropped 4 bases, with 9 bases sitting between them. The CDR3 has 11 residues.

The rearrangement links TRBV2 to TRBJ1-1; TRBD1 agrees at 7 bases. Trimming took 7 bases from V and 3 from J; bases not matched to a gene: 8. Germline lookup yields CDR1 SNHLY and CDR2 FYNNEI. This CDR3 region has 14 residues. CDR3 bases: TGTGCCAGCACCCTACCCAGGGGGGACACTGAAGCTTTCTTT. This codes for CASTLPRGDTEAFF.

The chain has TRBV27 and TRBJ2-1; 9 bases agree with TRBD2. This CDR3 region has 14 residues. The trim removed 8 bases at V and 8 bases at J, leaving 10 bases unmatched. Germline assignment: CDR1 MNHEY and CDR2 SMNVEV (reference sequence). CDR3 in DNA: TGTGCCAGCTACCCCGCGGGGGGGCCACATGAGCAGTTCTTC. Its protein is CASYPAGGPHEQFF.

This clone was seen once. The chain uses TRBV6-1 and TRBJ2-2; a possible D gene is TRBD1 (5 bases). CDR1 is MNHNS, CDR2 SASEGT, per germline. V was shortened by 9 bases and J by 5 bases, with 10 bases between the two germline ends. The CDR3 length is 12 residues. The CDR3 bases are TGTGCCAGTCCTGACAGAACCGGGGAGCTGTTTTTT. Its protein is CASPDRTGELFF.

The chain is built from TRBV6-6 and TRBJ1-1; no definite D call. The germline V and J ends were trimmed by 2 bases and 10 bases, with 11 bases remaining between them. The CDR3 loop spans 12 amino acids. The germline V gene has CDR1 MNHNY and CDR2 SVGAGI (reference sequence). The DNA for the CDR3 is TGTGCCAGCAGTTACGAGGGATTGGGAGCTTTCTTT. Its protein product is CASSYEGLGAFF.

The chain couples TRBV19 to TRBJ1-2; the match to TRBD1 covers 8 bases. In germline, CDR1 is LNHDA, CDR2 SQIVND (reference sequence). Unmatched junction bases numbered 6, after V lost 0 bases and J lost 6 bases. This CDR3 region has 15 residues. CDR3 sequence: CASSIDAGGADGYTF. The DNA for the CDR3 is TGTGCCAGTAGTATAGACGCAGGGGGCGCTGATGGCTACACCTTC.

V and J are TRBV27 and TRBJ1-1; D is uncertain. CDR1 and CDR2 (germline): MNHEY, SMNVEV (reference sequence). Trimming shortened V by 6 bases and J by 0 bases, and 5 bases separated the two germline ends. The CDR3 loop spans 12 amino acids. The CDR3 loop is CASSSMNTEAFF. As DNA, the CDR3 is TGTGCCAGCAGCTCCATGAACACTGAAGCTTTCTTT.

The chain combines TRBV7-9 with TRBJ2-3; TRBD2 agrees at 13 bases. V lost 5 bases and J lost 4; bases outside the gene matches: 12. CDR3 size: 18 residues. CDR1 and CDR2 (germline): SEHNR, FQNEAQ (reference sequence). The CDR3 sequence: CASSPTTLLAGGADTQYF. The CDR3 nucleotides read TGTGCCAGCAGCCCAACGACCTTACTAGCGGGGGGGGCAGATACGCAGTATTTT.

CDR3 nucleotide sequence: TGCGCCAGCAGCCAAGATATAAGCGGAGCTAACACCGGGGAGCTGTTTTTT. Translating it yields CASSQDISGANTGELFF. This chain joins TRBV4-1 and TRBJ2-2; weak D call: TRBD2 (5 bases). From germline, CDR1 is MGHRA and CDR2 YSYEKL. This CDR3 spans 17 amino acids. Trimming removed 0 bases from V and 2 bases from J, with 13 bases in between.

The chain uses TRBV12-1 and TRBJ1-6. TRBV12-1 is a known pseudogene. The CDR3 consists of 15 residues. CDR3 loop: CASSFAPPSYSPLHF. The CDR3 DNA reads TGTGCCAGCAGCTTTGCTCCCCCTAGCTATTCACCCCTCCACTTT.

The chain combines TRBV15 with TRBJ1-5; 12 nucleotides match TRBD1. V shed 5 bases and J 6 bases; nucleotides not matched to a gene: 5. The CDR3 is made up of 15 amino acids. Per germline, CDR1 LNHNV and CDR2 YYDKDF (reference sequence). The CDR3 sequence is CATSGDRGQVQPQHF. The DNA for the CDR3 is TGTGCCACCAGCGGGGACAGGGGGCAGGTTCAGCCCCAGCATTTT.

This sequence joins TRBV19 and TRBJ2-5, with D hard to call. The end of the DNA aligns better with TRBJ2-7, so the J call may be wrong. Per germline, CDR1 LNHDA and CDR2 SQIVND (reference sequence). The CDR3 spans 13 residues. CDR3 region: CASSAWSSYEQYF. The CDR3 DNA sequence: TGTGCCAGTAGTGCCTGGAGCTCCTACGAGCAGTACTTC.

Note on this clone: Other DNA sequences of this sample code for an identical CDR3. J is TRBJ1-1 and V is TRBV4-1, with 9 bases that match TRBD1. CDR3 length: 14 amino acids. Germline-derived CDR1 and CDR2 are MGHRA and YSYEKL. V was clipped by 3 bases and J by 3 bases; unmatched bases: 2. CDR3 in amino acids: CASSQGQGDTEAFF. DNA for the CDR3: TGCGCCAGCAGCCAGGGACAGGGAGACACTGAAGCTTTCTTT.

The chain combines TRBV13 with TRBJ1-1; D gene ambiguous. Trimming removed 2 bases from V and 3 bases from J, with 4 bases in between. Germline CDR1 and CDR2: PRHDT and FYEKMQ (reference sequence). The CDR3 extends over 12 amino acids. DNA for the CDR3: TGTGCCAGCAGCTTAACGGACACTGAAGCTTTCTTT. Translation gives CASSLTDTEAFF.